A selection of T cell receptor beta chains follows, all from one sample in a study of brain T cells in children with intractable seizures. The protocol was immunoSEQ multiplex PCR, while the TCRdb copy is restricted to in-frame clones and leaves out a portion. The data hold tens of thousands of clones, with roughly 91% observed a single time. The sample here was peripheral blood, taken at surgery. These receptors were obtained from a boy less than two years old with tuberous sclerosis and intractable seizures. Both conserved end residues are trimmed from each CDR3.

CDR3aa,j_gene,v_gene
ASSLALQRSYGYT,TRBJ1-2,TRBV7-8
ASSSRDTEAF,TRBJ1-1,TRBV6-5
ASRKTGTSPNEQY,TRBJ2-7,TRBV6-5
ASSGLRRGSGNTIY,TRBJ1-3,TRBV19
ASSLQPWAESSSTDTQY,TRBJ2-3,TRBV19
ASSSSGGDTGELF,TRBJ2-2,TRBV7-3
ASSLALMRLAASTDTQY,TRBJ2-3,TRBV5-1
ASSLPGLGNEQF,TRBJ2-1,TRBV6-5
ASSAGTEETQY,TRBJ2-5,TRBV9
AWKGSGVSGANVLT,TRBJ2-6,TRBV30
ASSKASSSGGQNTGELF,TRBJ2-2,TRBV21-1
ASSETGNQPQH,TRBJ1-5,TRBV6-1
AWGGGLAGSVYYEQY,TRBJ2-7,TRBV30